The rows below give T cell receptor beta chains drawn from one sample of a study of cytomegalovirus exposure and HLA in healthy donors. The protocol was immunoSEQ multiplex PCR, while the TCRdb copy is restricted to in-frame clones and leaves out a portion. The top ten clones hold about 3% of a sample with about 70,000 clones, around 73% of them seen once. The specimen was PBMCs. These receptors were collected from a girl aged 5 to 17 in good health and CMV-seropositive. The CDR3 runs from the conserved cysteine through the conserved F or W. Each record gives: V gene, D gene, clone size, J gene, CDR3 DNA, CDR3 protein. The D gene is left open where the match is weak. Rows give clone size only sometimes, using once, few, many, or a class for an expanded clone.

V: TRBV7-2
D: -
size: -
J: TRBJ2-1
DNA: TGTGCCAGCAGCTTCTTGCAGGGGCAGTTCTTC
CDR3: CASSFLQGQFF

V: TRBV28
D: -
size: few
J: TRBJ2-4
DNA: TGTGCCAGCAGCCAAGGGGGAGCCAAAAACATTCAGTACTTC
CDR3: CASSQGGAKNIQYF

V: TRBV27
D: -
size: -
J: TRBJ1-1
DNA: TGTGCCAGCAGTTTCTTCGGGAGCGACACTGAAGCTTTCTTT
CDR3: CASSFFGSDTEAFF

V: TRBV30
D: -
size: -
J: TRBJ1-1
DNA: TGTGCCAGGATTGTGGTAGGGGGCACTGAAGCTTTCTTT
CDR3: CARIVVGGTEAFF

V: TRBV5-1
D: TRBD1
size: -
J: TRBJ2-7
DNA: TGCGCCAGCAGAGGGACAGGGGGCTACGAGCAGTACTTC
CDR3: CASRGTGGYEQYF

V: TRBV9
D: -
size: -
J: TRBJ2-2
DNA: TGTGCCAGCAGCGTCGAGGGAGGAGGAACCGGGGAGCTGTTTTTT
CDR3: CASSVEGGGTGELFF

V: TRBV13
D: TRBD2
size: -
J: TRBJ2-5
DNA: TGTGCCAGCAGCTTAGCTAGCGGACAAGAGACCCAGTACTTC
CDR3: CASSLASGQETQYF

V: TRBV18
D: TRBD1
size: -
J: TRBJ1-5
DNA: TGTGCCAGCTCACCGACAGGGGATTCGGGGGCCCAGCATTTT
CDR3: CASSPTGDSGAQHF

V: TRBV4-3
D: TRBD2
size: -
J: TRBJ2-7
DNA: TGCGCCAGCAGCCGGACCAATATCCGGGAGGGCCGTGTCCACGAGCAGTACTTC
CDR3: CASSRTNIREGRVHEQYF

V: TRBV2
D: -
size: -
J: TRBJ2-3
DNA: TGTGCCAGCAGCGAGTTGGTGGGCCGCAGCACAGATACGCAGTATTTT
CDR3: CASSELVGRSTDTQYF

V: TRBV28
D: TRBD1
size: -
J: TRBJ2-3
DNA: TGTGCCAGCAGACAGGGGGTATCACGGGCAGATACGCAGTATTTT
CDR3: CASRQGVSRADTQYF

V: TRBV29-1
D: -
size: -
J: TRBJ2-1
DNA: TGCAGCGTCCTCGGACTGGCGGCGAGCTCCTACAATGAGCAGTTCTTC
CDR3: CSVLGLAASSYNEQFF

V: TRBV5-6
D: TRBD2
size: few
J: TRBJ2-7
DNA: TGTGCCAGCAGCTTTGCCTTAGCGGGGGCCCCCTACGAGCAGTACTTC
CDR3: CASSFALAGAPYEQYF

V: TRBV6-1
D: TRBD2
size: -
J: TRBJ2-4
DNA: TGTGCCAGCAGTGAAACGGGAGGTCCCAAAAACATTCAGTACTTC
CDR3: CASSETGGPKNIQYF

V: TRBV28
D: -
size: -
J: TRBJ2-2
DNA: TGTGCCAGCAGTTTTCCTGGGCGGGCTTGGGCGGGGAACACCGGGGAGCTGTTTTTT
CDR3: CASSFPGRAWAGNTGELFF

V: TRBV19
D: -
size: -
J: TRBJ2-2
DNA: TGTGCCAGTAGTGACAGGTCCACCGGGGAGCTGTTTTTT
CDR3: CASSDRSTGELFF

V: TRBV18
D: TRBD1
size: -
J: TRBJ1-1
DNA: TGTGCCAGCTCACCGGGACAGGGGGCGAGGGCTGAAGCTTTCTTT
CDR3: CASSPGQGARAEAFF

V: TRBV19
D: TRBD1
size: few
J: TRBJ1-4
DNA: TGTGCCAGTAGTACGACAGGGGCTAATGAAAAACTGTTTTTT
CDR3: CASSTTGANEKLFF

V: TRBV18
D: TRBD1
size: -
J: TRBJ2-1
DNA: TGTGCCAGCTCACCAGCTACAGGGGGTCCGGATGAGCAGTTCTTC
CDR3: CASSPATGGPDEQFF

V: TRBV6-5
D: -
size: -
J: TRBJ1-5
DNA: TGTGCCAGCAGGGGCATTCTAAGCAATCAGCCCCAGCATTTT
CDR3: CASRGILSNQPQHF

V: TRBV10-3
D: TRBD1
size: once
J: TRBJ2-7
DNA: TGTGCCATCAGTCCTCCAGGGGGCTACGAGCAGTACTTC
CDR3: CAISPPGGYEQYF

V: TRBV5-1
D: TRBD1
size: -
J: TRBJ1-6
DNA: TGCGCCAGCAGCGGCGGGACAGGGGGCAATTCACCCCTCCACTTT
CDR3: CASSGGTGGNSPLHF

V: TRBV10-1
D: -
size: -
J: TRBJ1-1
DNA: TGCGCCAGCAGCCTCAGTGCGGCGGGCACTGAAGCTTTCTTT
CDR3: CASSLSAAGTEAFF

V: TRBV21-1
D: -
size: once
J: TRBJ1-1
DNA: TGTGCCAGCAGCAAAGCCCAGGGGACGAACACTGAAGCTTTCTTT
CDR3: CASSKAQGTNTEAFF

V: TRBV6-1
D: TRBD2
size: once
J: TRBJ2-2
DNA: TGTGCCAGCAGTGAAGGCTGGGTGTTGACTAGCGGGGTCACCGGGGAGCTGTTTTTT
CDR3: CASSEGWVLTSGVTGELFF

V: TRBV6-5
D: TRBD2
size: -
J: TRBJ2-1
DNA: TGTGCCAGCAGCCAAACTAGCGGGTGGGTCAATGAGCAGTTCTTC
CDR3: CASSQTSGWVNEQFF

V: TRBV4-1
D: TRBD1
size: -
J: TRBJ1-1
DNA: TGCGCCAGCAGCCAACCCGACAGGGCTACTGAAGCTTTCTTT
CDR3: CASSQPDRATEAFF

V: TRBV6-1
D: -
size: -
J: TRBJ1-2
DNA: TGTGCCAGCAGTCATGGCAGGGTTGACTATGGCTACACCTTC
CDR3: CASSHGRVDYGYTF

V: TRBV6-5
D: -
size: medium-sized
J: TRBJ1-1
DNA: TGTGCCAGCAGTTCTAACACTGAAGCTTTCTTT
CDR3: CASSSNTEAFF

V: TRBV19
D: TRBD1
size: -
J: TRBJ1-5
DNA: TGTGCCAGTAGTACATCAGGGGGTCAGCCCCAGCATTTT
CDR3: CASSTSGGQPQHF

V: TRBV29-1
D: -
size: -
J: TRBJ1-1
DNA: TGCAGCGCCGAACAGGGATCGGCTTTCTTT
CDR3: CSAEQGSAFF

V: TRBV2
D: -
size: few
J: TRBJ1-1
DNA: TGTGCCAGCACCCAGGAGACTATGAATACTGAAGCTTTCTTT
CDR3: CASTQETMNTEAFF

V: TRBV5-1
D: TRBD2
size: -
J: TRBJ2-3
DNA: TGCGCCAGCAGCTACGCTGGGACTAGAGATACGCAGTATTTT
CDR3: CASSYAGTRDTQYF

V: TRBV6-5
D: TRBD2
size: -
J: TRBJ2-7
DNA: TGTGCCAGCAGTTATAGAGCGGGGGGGGCCTACGAGCAGTACTTC
CDR3: CASSYRAGGAYEQYF

V: TRBV5-1
D: TRBD1
size: -
J: TRBJ2-7
DNA: TGCGCCAGCAGCTTGACAGGGGTTGCCTACGAGCAGTACTTC
CDR3: CASSLTGVAYEQYF

V: TRBV9
D: -
size: once
J: TRBJ2-5
DNA: TGTGCCAGCAACCGGGGACACCTGCAAGAGACCCAGTACTTC
CDR3: CASNRGHLQETQYF

V: TRBV19
D: -
size: -
J: TRBJ2-7
DNA: TGTGCCAGTAGTTCTGGAGGGGGCGAGCAGTACTTC
CDR3: CASSSGGGEQYF

V: TRBV6-5
D: -
size: -
J: TRBJ2-7
DNA: TGTGCCAGCAGTTACTCGAAGGGGCCGGAGGGGGAGCAGTACTTC
CDR3: CASSYSKGPEGEQYF

V: TRBV5-1
D: -
size: -
J: TRBJ1-1
DNA: TGCGCCAGCAGCCGTTCACAGGGTTTGAACACTGAAGCTTTCTTT
CDR3: CASSRSQGLNTEAFF

V: TRBV29-1
D: -
size: once
J: TRBJ1-2
DNA: TGCAGCGGGACTACAGGAGGAGAGGGCTACACCTTC
CDR3: CSGTTGGEGYTF

V: TRBV7-2
D: -
size: -
J: TRBJ1-4
DNA: TGTGCCAGCAGCTTAGCGAAGGGGATCCCTAATGAAAAACTGTTTTTT
CDR3: CASSLAKGIPNEKLFF

V: TRBV7-9
D: -
size: -
J: TRBJ1-4
DNA: TGTGCCAGCAGCTTAGCGCCAGGGGATGAAAAACTGTTTTTT
CDR3: CASSLAPGDEKLFF